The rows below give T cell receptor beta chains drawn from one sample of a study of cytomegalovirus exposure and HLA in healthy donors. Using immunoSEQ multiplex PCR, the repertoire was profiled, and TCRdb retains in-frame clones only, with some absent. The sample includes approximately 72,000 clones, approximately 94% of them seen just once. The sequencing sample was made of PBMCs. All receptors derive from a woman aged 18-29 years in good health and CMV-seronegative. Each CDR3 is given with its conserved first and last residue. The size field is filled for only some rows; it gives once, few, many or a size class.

CDR3: CASSPRQGNQPQHF
size: -
V: TRBV7-2
J: TRBJ1-5
length: 14

CDR3: CASSLTLDSGETQYF
size: once
V: TRBV18
J: TRBJ2-5
length: 15

CDR3: CASIGGFGEAFF
size: once
V: TRBV2
J: TRBJ1-1
length: 12

CDR3: CASSPTEMTGGYEQYF
size: once
V: TRBV7-8
J: TRBJ2-7
length: 16

CDR3: CASSSQQVANYGYTF
size: -
V: TRBV7-2
J: TRBJ1-2
length: 15

CDR3: CARQDRGPEMTAGELFF
size: -
V: TRBV5-5
J: TRBJ2-2
length: 17

CDR3: CASSLGDRRYEQYF
size: -
V: TRBV27
J: TRBJ2-7
length: 14

CDR3: CASSETQVGGYTF
size: -
V: TRBV6-1
J: TRBJ1-2
length: 13

CDR3: CASIVGWGGEKLFF
size: -
V: TRBV2
J: TRBJ1-4
length: 14

CDR3: CASSSGGASYNSPLHF
size: -
V: TRBV6-6
J: TRBJ1-6
length: 16

CDR3: CASTGMNTEAFF
size: -
V: TRBV19
J: TRBJ1-1
length: 12